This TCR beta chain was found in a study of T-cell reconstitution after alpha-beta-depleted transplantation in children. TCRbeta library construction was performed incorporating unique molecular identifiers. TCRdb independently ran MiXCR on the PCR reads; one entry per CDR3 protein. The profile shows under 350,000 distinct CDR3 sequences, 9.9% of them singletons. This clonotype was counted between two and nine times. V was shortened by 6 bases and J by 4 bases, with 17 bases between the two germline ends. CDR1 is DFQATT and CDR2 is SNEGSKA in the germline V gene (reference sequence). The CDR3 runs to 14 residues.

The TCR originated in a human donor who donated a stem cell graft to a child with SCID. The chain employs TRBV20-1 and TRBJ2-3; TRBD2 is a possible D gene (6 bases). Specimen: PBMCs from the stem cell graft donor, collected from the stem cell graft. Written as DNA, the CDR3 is TGCAGTGCGACACTAGCAGGTGGGGCAGATACGCAGTATTTT. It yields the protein CSATLAGGADTQYF.